These T cell receptor beta chains were read from a single sample in a study of tumor-infiltrating lymphocytes in primary liver carcinoma. TCRdb itself ran the multiplex PCR reads through MiXCR, one entry per CDR3 protein. The table includes 100,000 to 150,000 distinct CDR3 sequences, 55% to 65% detected once. Sequencing was carried out using liver tumor tissue from sampling region 1. All receptors come from a woman aged 55-75 years with primary liver carcinoma and hepatitis B virus infection. CDR3s include the opening cysteine and the closing phenylalanine or tryptophan. D genes are given only for firm matches. Clone size is given for some rows only: seen once, a few or many times, or a class if the clone is expanded.

j_call clone_size v_call d_call cdr3_nt cdr3_aa
TRBJ2-3 NA TRBV5-4 NA TGTGCCAGCAGCCCGTCCCGACAGATAGATACGCAGTATTTT CASSPSRQIDTQYF
TRBJ2-2 NA TRBV11-2 NA TGTGTCAGAAGCCGAATATCGGACAGCACCGGGGAGCTGTTTTTT CVRSRISDSTGELFF
TRBJ2-2 once TRBV11-2 NA TGTACCAGCAGCTCCCATGGGGGGAACACCGGGGAGCTGTTTTTT CTSSSHGGNTGELFF
TRBJ2-1 once TRBV11-2 NA TGTGTCAGCAGCTTAGGGGGGATTAGCGGAAATGAGCAGTTCTTC CVSSLGGISGNEQFF
TRBJ1-4 NA TRBV4-2 NA TGTGCCAGCAGCCAAGAAGGGGACCGGTGCGGACAAAGACTTTTTTTT CASSQEGDRCGQRLFF
TRBJ2-7 many TRBV10-3 NA TGTGCCATCAGTGAGTCGGACTACGAGCAGTACTTC CAISESDYEQYF
TRBJ2-2 NA TRBV6-2/TRBV6-3 NA TGTGCCAGCGGTTACAGACCGAACGCCGGGGAGCTGTTTTTT CASGYRPNAGELFF
TRBJ2-5 NA TRBV6-6 NA TGTGCCAGCAATTACTACGGGGGCCAGCCAGAGACCCAGTACTTC CASNYYGGQPETQYF
TRBJ2-5 many TRBV10-2 NA TGCGCCAGCAGTGAGGGTAGGGACGAGACCCAGTACTTC CASSEGRDETQYF
TRBJ2-1 once TRBV10-3 NA TGTGCCTCCAGGGGACTATCGGGGGACGTAGGGCAGTTCTTC CASRGLSGDVGQFF
TRBJ2-3 NA TRBV28 TRBD2 TGTGCCAGCTCCGAACGCGGGACTAACACAGATACGCAGTATTTT CASSERGTNTDTQYF
TRBJ2-7 NA TRBV2 TRBD1 TGTGCCAGCCATGGACAGGGGATTTCCTACGAGCAGTACTTC CASHGQGISYEQYF
TRBJ2-1 NA TRBV11-2 TRBD2 TGTGCCAGGAGGCTAGCGGGAGGTAGGAATGAGCGGTTCTTC CARRLAGGRNERFF
TRBJ2-2 NA TRBV29-1 NA TGCAGCGCTAGGACAGAGTCCGGGGAGCTGTTTTTT CSARTESGELFF
TRBJ1-1 many TRBV6-5 NA TGTGCCAGCAAGGGGAGGTACACTGAAGCTTTCTTT CASKGRYTEAFF
TRBJ2-5 once TRBV11-3 TRBD2 TGTGCCAGCAGCTCCACGGGGGGGGGTCTAGGAGAGACCCAGTCCTTC CASSSTGGGLGETQSF
TRBJ2-7 NA TRBV6-2/TRBV6-3 TRBD1 TGTGCCAGCAATACAGGGGTCGAGGAGTACTTC CASNTGVEEYF
TRBJ2-3 NA TRBV24-1 NA TGTGCCACCAGTGAACTTAGTACAGATACGCAGTATTTT CATSELSTDTQYF
TRBJ2-3 once TRBV6-2/TRBV6-3 NA TGTGCCGGCAGTCACTCTAGCACATATACGCAGTATTTT CAGSHSSTYTQYF
TRBJ2-1 NA TRBV7-8 NA TGTGCTAGCAGCTCCCGTAGGGTATCGGGAAGGGCCAATGAGCAGTTCTTC CASSSRRVSGRANEQFF
TRBJ2-2 NA TRBV11-2 NA TGTGCCGGCAGCCTTACTAGGGCGAACACCGGGGAGCTGTTTTTT CAGSLTRANTGELFF
TRBJ2-1 many TRBV29-1 TRBD1 TGCAGCGTTGATTCGGGACAGCGGCTTGAGCAGTTCTTC CSVDSGQRLEQFF
TRBJ2-1 NA TRBV6-4 NA TGTGCCAGCAGCCACGGGATTAGCAATGAGCAGTTCTTC CASSHGISNEQFF
TRBJ2-7 NA TRBV6-2/TRBV6-3 TRBD2 TGTGCCAGCAGTTTTTCCGGGACTAGTTTTCGCTACGAGCAGTACTTC CASSFSGTSFRYEQYF
TRBJ1-4 NA TRBV11-2 TRBD1 TGTGCCAGCGGCTTAGGAGGGGGCGAAAATGAAAAGCTGTTTTTT CASGLGGGENEKLFF